A single sample gave rise to the 12 T cell receptor beta chains below, sequenced in a study of radiation and T cells in renal cell carcinoma. The method was immunoSEQ multiplex PCR; TCRdb's version includes in-frame clones alone and lacks a portion of them. Among about 95,000 clones listed, 86% were seen once. Time point in this sample: baseline pretreatment blood. Treatment here: 15 Gy SBRT to primary tumor, nephrectomy 4 weeks later. The sequencing used blood, collected from a patient whose treatment included radiotherapy and nephrectomy. The receptors come from a man between 45 and 60 years old with renal cell carcinoma.

This chain connects TRBV9 to TRBJ2-7; 12 bases are a match to TRBD2. V was pared by 0 bases and J by 4 bases, with 2 bases of the junction left unmatched. Germline V gene sequence: CDR1 SGDLS, CDR2 YYNGEE. CDR3 length equals 15 residues. For the CDR3, the DNA is TGTGCCAGCAGCGTAGGACTAGCGGGAGATTACGAGCAGTACTTC. This encodes CASSVGLAGDYEQYF.

With respect to this clone: This sample also contains other DNA sequences that code for the same CDR3. The rearrangement joins TRBV11-2 to TRBJ2-7, with 9 bases matching TRBD2. CDR1 SGHAT and CDR2 FQNNGV come from the germline V gene. J was trimmed by 3 bases and V by 5 bases; bases with no gene match: 8. The CDR3 contains 15 residues. The CDR3 protein is CASSRNSGGSYEQYF. In DNA, the CDR3 is TGTGCCAGCAGCCGAAATAGCGGGGGAAGCTACGAGCAGTACTTC.

As for this clone: The sample contains more than one DNA sequence encoding this CDR3. The chain links TRBV10-3 to TRBJ1-1, with TRBD1 as a possible D gene (5 bases). Trimming left V 0 bases short and J 1 base short, with 6 bases between. Germline V CDR1 and CDR2: ENHRY, SYGVKD. This CDR3 has 14 amino acids. CDR3 sequence (DNA): TGTGCCATCAGTGAGTCCCAGGGGAACACTGAAGCTTTCTTT. As protein: CAISESQGNTEAFF.

The chain is built from TRBV29-1 and TRBJ2-2; perhaps TRBD2 as D (5 bases). The ends were cut back, 5 bases at V and 4 bases at J, with 11 bases in the middle. The V gene's germline CDR1 is SQVTM and CDR2 ANQGSEA. The CDR3 spans 13 residues. CDR3 nucleotide sequence: TGCAGCGTTCCGGGATTGGGCACCGGGGAGCTGTTTTTT. It encodes CSVPGLGTGELFF.

Details on this clone: Other DNA sequences of this sample code for an identical CDR3. V and J are TRBV9 and TRBJ2-2; 15 nucleotides match TRBD2. V gave up 2 bases and J gave up 7 bases; unmatched junction bases: 6. The CDR3 sequence is 17 residues long. Germline V lookup: CDR1 SGDLS, CDR2 YYNGEE. CDR3 amino acids: CASSVGLAGGNDGELFF. The CDR3 DNA follows: TGTGCCAGCAGCGTGGGACTAGCGGGGGGTAACGACGGGGAGCTGTTTTTT.

J is TRBJ2-7 and V is TRBV6-5, with D unresolved. This CDR3 region has 14 residues. Per germline, CDR1 MNHEY and CDR2 SVGAGI. V was pared by 1 base and J by 0 bases, with 7 bases between. CDR3 amino acids: CASSYLDLSYEQYF. DNA of the CDR3: TGTGCCAGCAGTTACTTGGATCTCTCCTACGAGCAGTACTTC.

The rearrangement joins TRBV7-2 to TRBJ2-5, with 7 bases that match TRBD2. The CDR3 has 16 amino acids. Germline V lookup: CDR1 SGHTA, CDR2 FQGNSA. V shed 1 base, J shed 1 base, and the junction held 6 bases outside the gene matches. The CDR3 region has the DNA TGTGCCAGCAGCTTAGGGCTAGCGGAGAGCCAAGAGACCCAGTACTTC. Residues: CASSLGLAESQETQYF.

The V and J genes are TRBV30 and TRBJ1-2; weak D call: TRBD1 (6 bases). This CDR3 region has 14 residues. The V gene lost 4 bases and the J gene lost 4 bases, with 16 bases spanning the gap. Per germline, CDR1 GTSNPN and CDR2 SVGIG (reference sequence). The CDR3 DNA sequence: TGTGCCTGGAACAGGGATACAGCGGCCTATGGCTACACCTTC. Translation gives CAWNRDTAAYGYTF. The full variable domain, completed using reference TRBV30 and TRBJ1-2, is SQTIHQWPATLVQPVGSPLSLECTVEGTSNPNLYWYRQAAGRGLQLLFYSVGIGQISSEVPQNLSASRPQDRQFILSSKKLLLSDSGFYLCAWNRDTAAYGYTFGSGTRLTVV.

This chain links TRBV4-3 with TRBJ1-4; D unresolved. V was shortened by 5 bases and J by 0 bases, with 7 bases between the two germline ends. The CDR3 length is 14 residues. Germline V gene sequence: CDR1 LGHNA, CDR2 YSLEER. The CDR3 is CASSEPATNEKLFF. The CDR3 bases are TGCGCCAGCAGCGAGCCTGCAACTAATGAAAAACTGTTTTTT.

The chain uses TRBV11-1 and TRBJ2-1; TRBD2 matches at 13 bases. Germline CDR1 SGHAT, CDR2 FQDESV (reference sequence). Trimming cost V 1 base and J 4 bases; bases outside gene matches: 1. This CDR3 has 16 amino acids. CDR3 region: CASSLGTSGSYNEQFF. CDR3 DNA sequence: TGTGCCAGCAGCTTAGGGACTAGCGGGAGTTACAATGAGCAGTTCTTC.

The gene calls are TRBV15 and TRBJ2-1; D may be TRBD2 (5 bases). The ends were cut back, 0 bases at V and 0 bases at J, with 6 bases in the middle. CDR3 length: 15 amino acids. The V gene's germline CDR1 is LNHNV and CDR2 YYDKDF (reference sequence). The CDR3 DNA is TGTGCCACCAGCAGAGATCGGGACTCCTACAATGAGCAGTTCTTC. As protein: CATSRDRDSYNEQFF.

The chain recombines TRBV2 with TRBJ1-4; maybe TRBD1 (6 bases). V lost 3 bases and J 5 bases, leaving 10 bases between the germline ends. In germline, CDR1 is SNHLY, CDR2 FYNNEI. This CDR3 has 14 residues. For the CDR3, the DNA is TGTGCCAGCAGTGACCAACAGGGCAATGAAAAACTGTTTTTT. Translation gives CASSDQQGNEKLFF.